Listed here are 23 T cell receptor beta chains from one sample, sequenced in a study of T cell repertoires in aging, cancer and after chemotherapy. TCR beta rearrangements were amplified from peripheral blood genomic DNA. A mixed TRB-A/B primer pool amplified rearranged TRB by multiplex touch-down PCR. TCRdb re-called the multiplex PCR reads through MiXCR, storing one row per CDR3 protein. The sample consists of 3,000 or so distinct CDR3 sequences, approximately 28% of them appearing once. The sequenced material came from blood. These receptors were taken from a human donor in good health.

This chain joins TRBV5-6 and TRBJ2-1; 7 bases agree with TRBD2. Germline V gives CDR1 SGHDT, CDR2 YYEEEE. This CDR3 is built from 15 residues. V gave up 8 bases and J gave up 8 bases; unmatched junction bases: 16. The CDR3 nucleotides read TGTGCCAGTAGTATAGTACCGGGAGGAGGTGATGAGCAGTTCTTC. Protein sequence: CASSIVPGGGDEQFF.

The chain combines TRBV20-1 with TRBJ1-2; 8 nucleotides align to TRBD1. The V segment lost 4 bases and the J segment 2 bases; nucleotides outside the gene matches: 6. Germline V CDR1 and CDR2: DFQATT, SNEGSKA (reference sequence). CDR3 size: 14 residues. The CDR3 loop reads CSAIQGVRNYGYTF. Written as DNA, the CDR3 is TGCAGTGCTATACAGGGGGTCCGCAACTATGGCTACACCTTC.

This clonotype is medium-sized. The chain combines TRBV19 with TRBJ2-2, with 15 bases that match TRBD2. From germline, CDR1 is LNHDA and CDR2 SQIVND (reference sequence). V trimming: 5 bases; J trimming: 4 bases; junction bases outside the gene matches: 8. CDR3 length: 18 amino acids. Here the CDR3 reads CASSPRTSGGASTGELFF. The DNA of the CDR3 is TGTGCCAGTAGTCCGCGGACTAGCGGGGGGGCTAGCACCGGGGAGCTGTTTTTT. The complete variable domain, with remaining parts taken from reference TRBV19 and TRBJ2-2, reads DGGITQSPKYLFRKEGQNVTLSCEQNLNHDAMYWYRQDPGQGLRLIYYSQIVNDFQKGDIAEGYSVSREKKESFPLTVTSAQKNPTAFYLCASSPRTSGGASTGELFFGEGSRLTVL.

Sample share makes this clonotype large (0.1 to 1%). The chain has TRBV6-5 and TRBJ1-2; 7 bases agree with TRBD1. Looked up from germline, CDR1 is MNHEY and CDR2 is SVGAGI. Trimming removed 6 bases from V and 6 bases from J; junction bases left unmatched: 13. The length of the CDR3 is 15 residues. CDR3 region: CASRNSGRQGHGYTF. The CDR3 region has the DNA TGTGCCAGCAGGAATTCGGGGCGACAGGGTCATGGCTACACCTTC.

The chain employs TRBV30 and TRBJ2-1; 14 bases match TRBD2. The CDR3 contains 17 residues. With V trimmed by 2 bases and J by 7 bases, 10 bases remained unmatched. Germline V lookup: CDR1 GTSNPN, CDR2 SVGIG (reference sequence). In nucleotides, the CDR3 is TGTGCCTGGAGTCGGGGACTAGCGGGAGAGGGGTGGAATGAGCAGTTCTTC. Translation: CAWSRGLAGEGWNEQFF.

By proportion, this clonotype is medium-sized. This chain uses TRBV19 with TRBJ1-4; 8 bases are shared with TRBD1. The CDR3 has 17 amino acids. CDR1 is LNHDA and CDR2 is SQIVND in the germline V gene (reference sequence). The junction had 11 bases not matched to a gene; V was cut back by 5 bases and J by 3 bases. CDR3 DNA sequence: TGTGCCAGTAGTGGGATATCAGGGGGCCATGCTAATGAAAAACTGTTTTTT. This translates into CASSGISGGHANEKLFF.

As to this clonotype: A single base separates this from a much larger clone, so it may be a read error. The rearrangement joins TRBV10-2 to TRBJ2-2; tentatively, D is TRBD2 (7 bases). Germline loops: CDR1 WSHSY, CDR2 SAAADI. CDR3 length: 16 amino acids. In DNA form, the CDR3 reads TGCGCCAGCACCGGTGGGGCGGGGGCGAACACCGGGGAGCGGTTTTTT. It specifies CASTGGAGANTGERFF.

Sample share makes this clonotype medium-sized. The V and J genes are TRBV12-3 or TRBV12-4 and TRBJ2-1; 13 nucleotides agree with TRBD2. The CDR3 sequence is 15 residues long. Losses at the gene ends were 8 bases for V and 7 bases for J; bases not matched to a gene: 8. CDR3 loop: CASGLAGEGWNEQFF. The CDR3 DNA reads TGTGCCAGCGGACTAGCGGGAGAGGGGTGGAATGAGCAGTTCTTC.

This clonotype was recorded once. This chain joins TRBV21-1 and TRBJ2-3; the table names TRBD2, a call not compared with the DNA. TRBV21-1 is flagged as a pseudogene. CDR3 length: 18 residues. CDR3 nucleotides: TGTGCCAGCAGCAAAGTCCGGGCGGGGGGGCCTAGCACAGATACGCAGTATTTT. Encoded protein: CASSKVRAGGPSTDTQYF.

This sequence joins TRBV6-1 and TRBJ2-5; the match to TRBD2 covers 13 bases. The CDR3 length is 15 residues. Germline V CDR1 and CDR2: MNHNS, SASEGT. Losses at the gene ends were 9 bases for V and 5 bases for J; bases not matched to a gene: 9. In nucleotides, the CDR3 is TGTGCCAGTTCCTCGGGACTAGCGGGATCGGAGACCCAGTACTTC. Its translation is CASSSGLAGSETQYF.

The CDR3 region is CASSESPRRGPGETQYF. CDR3 DNA: TGTGCCAGCAGTGAATCCCCTAGAAGGGGGCCGGGGGAGACCCAGTACTTC. This sequence joins TRBV25-1 and TRBJ2-5, with 7 bases aligning to TRBD1. The CDR3 is 17 residues long. The germline V gene encodes CDR1 MGHDK and CDR2 SYGVNS. Trimming at V came to 1 base and at J to 5 bases, leaving 13 bases not matched to a gene.

The chain combines TRBV7-2 with TRBJ2-7, with D tentatively TRBD2 (6 bases). CDR1 and CDR2 (germline): SGHTA, FQGNSA. V lost 5 bases and J 5 bases, leaving 13 bases between the germline ends. The CDR3 contains 13 residues. Written as DNA, the CDR3 is TGTGCCAGCAGCATGGGACTCCTTGACGAGCAGTACTTC. This sequence encodes CASSMGLLDEQYF.

In its sample, this clonotype was seen a few times. The CDR3 DNA reads as TGTGCCAGCAGCCGTCCGGGACAGGGAGTCTACGAGCAGTACTTC. Residues: CASSRPGQGVYEQYF. The rearrangement uses TRBV7-9 and TRBJ2-7; 9 nucleotides line up with TRBD1. V dropped 5 bases and J dropped 3; count of bases not matched to a gene: 8. The CDR3 has 15 residues. Germline-derived CDR1 and CDR2 are SEHNR and FQNEAQ (reference sequence).

This clonotype has just one count. This chain connects TRBV6-5 to TRBJ2-1; 8 bases are shared with TRBD2. The ends lost 7 bases at V and 7 bases at J; junction bases unmatched: 12. The germline CDR1 and CDR2 sequences are MNHEY and SVGAGI. The CDR3 runs 15 residues. As DNA, the CDR3 is TGTGCCAGCATGTTAAGCGGGGGTTCCGCGAATGAGCAGTTCTTC. Protein: CASMLSGGSANEQFF.

By share, this clonotype counts as medium-sized. The chain recombines TRBV12-3 or TRBV12-4 with TRBJ1-2, with unresolved D. Trimming removed 4 bases from V and 2 bases from J, with 8 bases in between. The CDR3 loop spans 13 amino acids. The CDR3 here is CASSSRRNYGYTF. The DNA for the CDR3 is TGTGCCAGCAGTTCCCGCAGGAACTATGGCTACACCTTC.

By sample fraction, this clonotype is medium-sized (0.01 to 0.1%). The chain combines TRBV15 with TRBJ2-3; D is unclear. This CDR3 has 15 residues. Looked up from germline, CDR1 is LNHNV and CDR2 is YYDKDF (reference sequence). The V and J ends lost 5 bases and 3 bases respectively, with 15 bases between them. The CDR3 nucleotides are TGTGCCACCAGCCCCCGCCGGTGGGCTACAGATACGCAGTATTTT. Protein sequence: CATSPRRWATDTQYF.

This clonotype is medium-sized within its sample. The chain is built from TRBV20-1 and TRBJ2-1, with D perhaps matching TRBD1 or TRBD2 (5 bases each). The CDR3 extends over 12 amino acids. From germline, CDR1 is DFQATT and CDR2 SNEGSKA (reference sequence). V dropped 1 base and J dropped 8 bases, with 9 bases sitting between them. The CDR3 bases are TGCAGTGCTAGAGGGGGGAGCCATGAGCAGTTCTTC. Translating it yields CSARGGSHEQFF.

The sample holds a few counts of this clonotype. The chain has TRBV27 and TRBJ2-1, with TRBD2 matching 10 bases. The CDR3 is 18 residues long. CDR1 is MNHEY, CDR2 SMNVEV, per germline (reference sequence). The ends lost 0 bases at V and 10 bases at J; junction bases unmatched: 15. The CDR3: CASSLSPWPSGGRREQFF. Here the CDR3 DNA reads TGTGCCAGCAGTTTATCGCCGTGGCCTAGCGGGGGCCGAAGGGAGCAGTTCTTC.

The chain employs TRBV7-9 and TRBJ1-4; D is unresolved. Deletions cut 3 bases from V and 5 bases from J, with 10 bases between. The germline gives CDR1 SEHNR, CDR2 FQNEAQ (reference sequence). The CDR3 contains 14 residues. The CDR3 DNA is TGTGCCAGCAGCTTGGGTCAGTCGAATGAAAAACTGTTTTTT. The encoded protein is CASSLGQSNEKLFF.

In the case of this clonotype: Given a much more abundant clone one base away, this may be a read error. The chain is built from TRBV6-4 and TRBJ2-2; D unclear. The CDR3 sequence is 17 residues long. Germline V gene data show CDR1 as MRHNA and CDR2 as SNTAGT. V lost 3 bases to trimming and J lost 2 bases, with 16 bases between them. In nucleotides, the CDR3 is TGTGCCAGCAGTGAATCTTCCGGGCCCTTTAACACCGGGGAGCTGTTTTTT. Translating gives CASSESSGPFNTGELFF.

This clonotype was found a few times. The V call is TRBV5-1, the J call TRBJ2-1, with D possibly being TRBD1 (5 bases). V was cut by 3 bases and J by 8 bases, with 12 bases left in between. In germline, CDR1 is SGHRS, CDR2 YFSETQ. The length of the CDR3 is 13 residues. The CDR3, as DNA: TGCGCCAGCAGCTCTCTGACAGTTGATGAGCAGTTCTTC. Translated: CASSSLTVDEQFF.

This clonotype is labeled as medium-sized. J is TRBJ1-1 and V is TRBV18, with D possibly being TRBD1 (5 bases). Per germline, CDR1 KGHSH and CDR2 LQKENI. This CDR3 region has 11 residues. Trimming shortened V by 2 bases and J by 10 bases, and 8 bases separated the two germline ends. CDR3 nucleotides: TGTGCCAGCTCACCAGGGGACGGAGCTTTCTTT. Its protein product is CASSPGDGAFF.

This clonotype is termed medium-sized. The chain couples TRBV19 to TRBJ2-1; 8 nucleotides match TRBD2. Germline-derived CDR1 and CDR2 are LNHDA and SQIVND (reference sequence). Unmatched junction bases numbered 6, after V lost 0 bases and J lost 2 bases. The CDR3 loop spans 17 amino acids. CDR3 protein: CASSIDSGLVAYNEQFF. CDR3 DNA: TGTGCCAGTAGTATAGATTCGGGACTAGTGGCCTACAATGAGCAGTTCTTC.